This entry concerns a single T cell receptor beta chain. The antigen is unknown. These data are taken from a study of post-analysis software for immune sequencing data. In the study overall: Included among the disease courses, which were recorded for the cohort, were relapsing-remitting, secondary progressive and progressive-relapsing multiple sclerosis.

Findings and caveats of the study: Five or six TRBV segments, including TRBV5-6, TRBV5-1 and TRBV20-1, were more frequent in patients than controls. Analysis by F measure revealed that same-batch samples clustered strongly together.

Per the germline V gene, CDR1 is DFQATT and CDR2 is SNEGSKA (reference sequence). V lost 0 bases, J lost 0 bases, and 9 bases lay in between. CDR3 length equals 16 residues. Unique molecular identifiers had been added to the TCR beta cDNA libraries. Each CDR3 protein gets one entry after TCRdb re-called the PCR reads with MiXCR. Here the sample spans hundreds of thousands of distinct CDR3 sequences, nearly 45% being singletons. Input material: blood. This TCR came from a girl aged 5-17 years with multiple sclerosis. This sequence joins TRBV20-1 and TRBJ2-6, with unresolved D. CDR3 in DNA: TGCAGTGCTAGAGATATGGGAATCTCTGGGGCCAACGTCCTGACTTTC. It yields the protein CSARDMGISGANVLTF.